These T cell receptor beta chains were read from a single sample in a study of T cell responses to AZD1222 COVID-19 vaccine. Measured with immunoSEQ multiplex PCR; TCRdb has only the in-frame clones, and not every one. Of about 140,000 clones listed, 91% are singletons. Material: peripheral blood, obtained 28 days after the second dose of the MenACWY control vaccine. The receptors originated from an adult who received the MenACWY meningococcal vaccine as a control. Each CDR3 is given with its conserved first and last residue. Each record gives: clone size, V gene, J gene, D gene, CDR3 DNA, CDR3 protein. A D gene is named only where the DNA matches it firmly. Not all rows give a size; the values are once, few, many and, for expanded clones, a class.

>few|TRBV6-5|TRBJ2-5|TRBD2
TGTGCCAGCAGTCAGGGGACTAGCTTATCCGGGACCCAGTACTTC
CASSQGTSLSGTQYF
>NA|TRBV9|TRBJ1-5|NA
TGTGCCAGCAGCGTAGGCCAGACCAATCAGCCCCAGCATTTT
CASSVGQTNQPQHF
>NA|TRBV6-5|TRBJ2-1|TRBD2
TGTGCCACCCGACGTGGCGGGAGTGTTAATGAGCAGTTCTTC
CATRRGGSVNEQFF
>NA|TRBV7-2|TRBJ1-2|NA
TGTGCCAGCAGCCCGCGGGGCTTTTCAGGGGTGAAGGGCTACACCTTC
CASSPRGFSGVKGYTF
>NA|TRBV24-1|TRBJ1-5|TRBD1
TGTGCCACCAGTGATACAGGGGGGGCGGTGGGCCAGCCCCAGCATTTT
CATSDTGGAVGQPQHF
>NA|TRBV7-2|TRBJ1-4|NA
TGTGCCAGCAGCCCGGGGGGAGGGTGGTACGAAAAACTGTTTTTT
CASSPGGGWYEKLFF
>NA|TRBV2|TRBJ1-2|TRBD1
TGTGCCAGCAGCACGGACAGGGAGGGTGGCTACACCTTC
CASSTDREGGYTF
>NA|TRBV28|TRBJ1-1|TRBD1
TGTGCCACCACCGGACAGGGGAACGTAGGGAACACTGAAGCTTTCTTT
CATTGQGNVGNTEAFF
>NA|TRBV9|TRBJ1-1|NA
TGTGCCAGCAGCGTTAGGGGAGGCACTGAAGCTTTCTTT
CASSVRGGTEAFF
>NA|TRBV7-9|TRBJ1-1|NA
TGTGCCAGCAGCTTATACGGGGGGGACCTCGGAGCTTTCTTT
CASSLYGGDLGAFF
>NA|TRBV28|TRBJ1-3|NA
TGTGCCAGCAGTCTCATCCGTAACACCATATATTTT
CASSLIRNTIYF
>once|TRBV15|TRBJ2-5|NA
TGTGCCACCAGCAGAGTCCAGGACCAAGAGACCCAGTACTTC
CATSRVQDQETQYF
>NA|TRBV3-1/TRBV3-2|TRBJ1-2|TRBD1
TGTGCCAGCAGCCAAGCCGGGACAGGGGGGCCATCCTATGGCTACACCTTC
CASSQAGTGGPSYGYTF
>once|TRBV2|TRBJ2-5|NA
TGTGCCAGCACTAGGGGGGGACCTAGGGACCAAGAGACCCAGTACTTC
CASTRGGPRDQETQYF
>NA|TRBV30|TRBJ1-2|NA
TGTGCCTGGAGTGAACAGGTCCCCGGAGGTGGCTACACCTTC
CAWSEQVPGGGYTF
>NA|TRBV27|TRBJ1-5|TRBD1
TGTGCCAGCAGTCGGGACAGGACCTCGGGGGGTCAGCCCCAGCATTTT
CASSRDRTSGGQPQHF
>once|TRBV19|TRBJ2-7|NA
TGTGCCAGTAGCCGTTCTGGGGGGACAAACTACGAGCAGTACTTC
CASSRSGGTNYEQYF
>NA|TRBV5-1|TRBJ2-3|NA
TGCGCCAGCAGCTTATCAGGGTACACAGATACGCAGTATTTT
CASSLSGYTDTQYF
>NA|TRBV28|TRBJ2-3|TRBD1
TGTGCCAGCAGTTTGGACAGGGTGATAGATACGCAGTATTTT
CASSLDRVIDTQYF